The 25 T cell receptor beta chains below come from one sample, sequenced in a study of T cells in Graves' hyperthyroidism and ophthalmopathy. RNA transcripts were the template for amplifying TCR beta CDR3 regions. HTBI primers were used for first-round RT-PCR of the TCR CDR3. TCRdb re-analysed the multiplex PCR reads in MiXCR, keeping a single row per CDR3 protein. Found here are nearly 600,000 distinct CDR3 sequences, more than 13% of them singletons; the top ten hold 7% to 9%. Sequenced material: blood. The receptors originated from a young woman with Graves' ophthalmopathy.

This clonotype appeared many times. V and J are TRBV19 and TRBJ1-1; 8 bases align to TRBD1. Germline-derived CDR1 and CDR2 are LNHDA and SQIVND (reference sequence). J was trimmed by 0 bases and V by 3 bases; bases with no gene match: 6. The CDR3 has 16 residues. The DNA of the CDR3 is TGTGCCAGTAGTATGCGGGGGGACAGGATGAACACTGAAGCTTTCTTT. This codes for CASSMRGDRMNTEAFF.

This clonotype appeared many times. The chain links TRBV7-9 to TRBJ2-4; TRBD2 matches at 9 bases. Germline CDR1 SEHNR, CDR2 FQNEAQ (reference sequence). Trimming at V came to 3 bases and at J to 5 bases, leaving 5 bases not matched to a gene. The CDR3 contains 15 residues. The CDR3 sequence is CASSFSASGENIQYF. In DNA, the CDR3 is TGTGCCAGCAGCTTCTCAGCTAGCGGGGAAAACATTCAGTACTTC.

This clonotype has ten or more counts. The rearrangement links TRBV7-9 to TRBJ2-5; 8 bases are shared with TRBD2. The V gene end was trimmed by 6 bases and the J gene end by 3 bases; junction bases not matched to a gene: 6. This CDR3 contains 14 residues. Germline V gives CDR1 SEHNR, CDR2 FQNEAQ (reference sequence). The CDR3 is CASRASGSEETQYF. CDR3 DNA sequence: TGTGCCAGCAGAGCCAGCGGGAGTGAAGAGACCCAGTACTTC.

This clonotype was recorded many times. V usage is TRBV24-1 and J usage is TRBJ2-1; the D gene is possibly TRBD2 (6 bases). The ends were cut back, 5 bases at V and 13 bases at J, with 14 bases in the middle. Germline V gene lookup returns CDR1 KGHDR and CDR2 SFDVKD. CDR3 length: 12 amino acids. CDR3: CATSGVQDYQFF. CDR3 in DNA: TGTGCCACCAGTGGGGTCCAGGACTACCAGTTCTTC.

This clonotype came up a few times. For the CDR3, the DNA is TGTGCCAGCAGTTTCACAGGGGTCAGGCACGAGCAGTACTTC. Amino acid sequence: CASSFTGVRHEQYF. The V call is TRBV27, the J call TRBJ2-7; 7 nucleotides line up with TRBD1. The CDR3 totals 14 residues. CDR1 and CDR2 from the germline V gene are MNHEY and SMNVEV (reference sequence). Unmatched junction bases numbered 7, after V lost 3 bases and J lost 5 bases.

This clonotype was counted at least ten times. The V call is TRBV13, the J call TRBJ1-1; D gene ambiguous. Germline CDR1 PRHDT, CDR2 FYEKMQ (reference sequence). V was clipped by 5 bases and J by 0 bases, with 19 bases between them. CDR3 size: 17 residues. DNA of the CDR3: TGTGCCAGCAGCCAGCCGGGATGGGCCTTAATGAACACTGAAGCTTTCTTT. Its translation is CASSQPGWALMNTEAFF.

This clonotype was counted ten times or more. The chain links TRBV6-2 or TRBV6-3 to TRBJ2-1; D uncertain. V was trimmed by 4 bases and J by 4 bases, leaving 8 bases between them. Per the germline V gene, CDR1 is MNHEY and CDR2 is SVGEGT. The CDR3 has 13 amino acids. CDR3 region: CASSWTWYNEQFF. CDR3 nucleotide sequence: TGTGCCAGCAGTTGGACCTGGTACAATGAGCAGTTCTTC.

Points on this clonotype: Since a much larger clone is just one base distant, this may be a read error. The rearrangement links TRBV10-3 to TRBJ2-1; possibly TRBD2 for D (6 bases). This CDR3 spans 15 amino acids. The germline V gene encodes CDR1 ENHRY and CDR2 SYGVKD. Trimming removed 1 base at V and 9 bases at J, with 16 bases between. CDR3 residues: CAISEWAGMGGEQFF. DNA of the CDR3: TGTGCCATCAGTGAGTGGGCGGGAATGGGTGGTGAGCAGTTCTTC.

In its sample, this clonotype was seen many times. The chain couples TRBV30 to TRBJ1-1; D unresolved. CDR3 length: 11 residues. From germline, CDR1 is GTSNPN and CDR2 SVGIG (reference sequence). Trimming cost V 3 bases and J 3 bases, with 5 bases left between them. In DNA, the CDR3 is TGTGCCTGGAGGGGGTACACTGAAGCTTTCTTT. This sequence encodes CAWRGYTEAFF.

There are a few counts of this clonotype. The chain recombines TRBV7-9 with TRBJ1-4, with D perhaps matching TRBD1 (6 bases). The V gene's germline CDR1 is SEHNR and CDR2 FQNEAQ (reference sequence). This CDR3 is 16 amino acids long. The ends were cut back, 5 bases at V and 8 bases at J, with 21 bases in the middle. DNA of the CDR3: TGTGCCAGCAGCGTGCCCGCGGGCAGGGGAAGGGAAAAACTGTTTTTT. This encodes CASSVPAGRGREKLFF.

This clonotype was seen ten or more times. The V gene is TRBV7-2, the J gene TRBJ2-3; the match to TRBD2 covers 10 bases. Germline CDR1 SGHTA, CDR2 FQGNSA. Trimming at V came to 4 bases and at J to 2 bases, leaving 6 bases not matched to a gene. This CDR3 has 16 residues. This chain's CDR3 is CASSSKAGGATDTQYF. The CDR3 nucleotides read TGTGCCAGCAGCTCCAAAGCGGGAGGGGCCACAGATACGCAGTATTTT.

This clonotype was seen repeatedly, ten times or more. This chain connects TRBV3-1 to TRBJ1-1, with 9 bases that match TRBD1. Looked up from germline, CDR1 is LGHDT and CDR2 is YNNKEL (reference sequence). V gave up 0 bases and J gave up 5 bases; unmatched junction bases: 4. The CDR3 extends over 15 amino acids. The CDR3 DNA is TGTGCCAGCAGCCAAGAGGGACAGGGAAGAACTGAAGCTTTCTTT. It is translated as CASSQEGQGRTEAFF. Using reference TRBV3-1 and TRBJ1-1 for the parts outside the CDR3, the full variable domain is DTAVSQTPKYLVTQMGNDKSIKCEQNLGHDTMYWYKQDSKKFLKIMFSYNNKELIINETVPNRFSPKSPDKAHLNLHINSLELGDSAVYFCASSQEGQGRTEAFFGQGTRLTVV.

This clonotype was seen a few times. This sequence joins TRBV5-1 and TRBJ2-7; 12 positions match TRBD2. V trimming: 4 bases; J trimming: 0 bases; junction bases outside the gene matches: 2. The CDR3 covers 15 residues. Germline V gene data show CDR1 as SGHRS and CDR2 as YFSETQ. CDR3 amino acids: CASSAGLAGSYEQYF. Here the CDR3 DNA reads TGCGCCAGCAGCGCGGGACTAGCGGGCTCCTACGAGCAGTACTTC.

This clonotype appeared many times. The chain links TRBV3-1 to TRBJ2-5; no clear D. Trimming stripped 1 base from V and 6 bases from J, with 15 bases between. CDR1 and CDR2 (germline): LGHDT, YNNKEL (reference sequence). The CDR3 loop spans 15 amino acids. The CDR3 sequence: CASSQGSWEPKTQYF. The CDR3 DNA reads TGTGCCAGCAGCCAAGGGTCCTGGGAACCAAAGACCCAGTACTTC.

Ten or more counts support this clonotype. CDR3 bases: TGTGCCAGCAGAAGCCCCTGGTACAATGAGCAGTTCTTC. It codes for CASRSPWYNEQFF. The chain combines TRBV2 with TRBJ2-1; D is unclear. In germline, CDR1 is SNHLY, CDR2 FYNNEI. This CDR3 region has 13 residues. V lost 6 bases and J lost 4, with 10 bases in between.

This clonotype showed up many times. This chain links TRBV28 with TRBJ2-6, with a tentative D call TRBD2 (6 bases). V lost 5 bases and J 0 bases, leaving 14 bases between the germline ends. The V gene's germline CDR1 is MDHEN and CDR2 SYDVKM. This CDR3 has 17 residues. CDR3: CASSVGGVSSGANVLTF. The CDR3 nucleotides are TGTGCCAGCAGTGTGGGGGGTGTCTCCTCTGGGGCCAACGTCCTGACTTTC.

Ten or more counts support this clonotype. This chain uses TRBV5-4 with TRBJ2-3; 11 positions agree with TRBD2. Losses at the gene ends were 6 bases for V and 3 bases for J; bases not matched to a gene: 3. CDR3 length: 14 residues. The germline CDR1 and CDR2 sequences are SGHNT and YYREEE (reference sequence). In DNA, the CDR3 is TGTGCCAGCACCTGGACTAGCGGGACAGATACGCAGTATTTT. Translation: CASTWTSGTDTQYF. Full variable domain (missing parts from reference TRBV5-4 and TRBJ2-3): ETGVTQSPTHLIKTRGQQVTLRCSSQSGHNTVSWYQQALGQGPQFIFQYYREEENGRGNFPPRFSGLQFPNYSSELNVNALELDDSALYLCASTWTSGTDTQYFGPGTRLTVL.

This clonotype was counted many times. J is TRBJ2-7 and V is TRBV20-1, with 11 bases that match TRBD2. Germline CDR1 reads DFQATT; CDR2 reads SNEGSKA (reference sequence). The CDR3 sequence is 15 residues long. Germline trimming cut 1 base from V and 2 bases from J; bases unmatched to any gene: 4. The CDR3 protein is CSARGGSGRAYEQYF. The CDR3 DNA is TGCAGTGCTAGAGGGGGTAGCGGGAGGGCCTACGAGCAGTACTTC.

This clonotype occurred many times. The V and J genes are TRBV20-1 and TRBJ1-5, with a weak D call TRBD1 (6 bases). V was cut by 1 base and J by 5 bases, with 9 bases left in between. Looked up from germline, CDR1 is DFQATT and CDR2 is SNEGSKA (reference sequence). The CDR3 is 13 residues long. The CDR3 sequence: CSARVRTDQPQHF. The CDR3 coding sequence is TGCAGTGCTAGAGTTCGGACAGATCAGCCCCAGCATTTT.

The chain has TRBV3-1 and TRBJ2-5; 12 nucleotides line up with TRBD2. Germline CDR1 LGHDT, CDR2 YNNKEL (reference sequence). The CDR3 sequence is 15 residues long. V was clipped by 1 base and J by 9 bases; unmatched bases: 6. The CDR3 loop reads CASSQGTSGKEAQYF. The CDR3 coding sequence is TGTGCCAGCAGCCAAGGGACTAGCGGGAAGGAGGCCCAGTACTTC.

Many counts were recorded for this clonotype. This chain uses TRBV12-3 or TRBV12-4 with TRBJ2-7, with D perhaps being TRBD1 or TRBD2 (5 bases each). The CDR3 runs 13 residues. The germline V and J ends were trimmed by 6 bases and 6 bases, with 15 bases remaining between them. The CDR3 spells CASSVGTPSEQYF. The CDR3 DNA sequence: TGTGCCAGCAGCGTCGGGACGCCCTCCGAGCAGTACTTC.

This clonotype was observed at least ten times. The chain recombines TRBV7-2 with TRBJ1-6; TRBD1 agrees at 11 bases. This CDR3 comprises 16 residues. V trimming: 4 bases; J trimming: 5 bases; junction bases outside the gene matches: 4. Germline V gene sequence: CDR1 SGHTA, CDR2 FQGNSA. The CDR3 region has the DNA TGTGCCAGCAGCTCTGGGGACAGGGGGAATAATTCACCCCTCCACTTT. It translates to CASSSGDRGNNSPLHF.

This clonotype has only a few counts. This chain connects TRBV9 to TRBJ1-6; weak D call: TRBD1 (5 bases). CDR1 SGDLS and CDR2 YYNGEE come from the germline V gene. CDR3 length: 14 amino acids. Trimming left V 1 base short and J 10 bases short, with 12 bases between. The CDR3 nucleotides read TGTGCCAGCAGCGTACGGGTGGAGGGGTCACCCCTCCACTTT. Translated: CASSVRVEGSPLHF.

This rearrangement joins TRBV4-2 to TRBJ2-2; 9 bases match TRBD2. This CDR3 comprises 15 residues. Losses at the gene ends were 1 base for V and 3 bases for J; bases not matched to a gene: 0. Germline CDR1 is LGHNA and CDR2 is YNFKEQ. The CDR3 spells CASSQGTSDTGELFF. Here the CDR3 DNA reads TGTGCCAGCAGCCAAGGGACTAGCGACACCGGGGAGCTGTTTTTT.

V is TRBV6-4 and J is TRBJ2-2, with D unclear. Germline V CDR1 and CDR2: MRHNA, SNTAGT. This CDR3 comprises 16 residues. Trimming stripped 1 base from V and 0 bases from J, with 9 bases between. Here the CDR3 DNA reads TGTGCCAGCAGTGACTATGGGGTTTCGAACACCGGGGAGCTGTTTTTT. The encoded protein is CASSDYGVSNTGELFF.